This T cell receptor beta chain stems from a study of shared clonotypes between healthy human individuals. Whole-study results and caveats: Only blood samples were collected, and tissue repertoires likely differ.

Only in-frame clones appear in the TCRdb table, and some are missing; sequencing was by immunoSEQ multiplex PCR. This table holds roughly 1 million clones, around 76% found once. This clone was counted once. The antigen is not known. CDR3 length: 11 residues. CDR1 and CDR2 from the germline V gene are DFQATT and SNEGSKA (reference sequence). Trimming took off 5 bases at V and 5 bases at J, with 9 bases between the two ends. Sequenced input: memory CD4+ T cells sorted from blood. Documented subset: CD45RA-negative fraction. The TCR sequence derives from a man in his late teens or twenties in good health. The V call is TRBV20-1, the J call TRBJ2-5, with D unresolved. The CDR3 sequence: CSAHRKETQYF. CDR3 sequence (DNA): TGCAGTGCTCATCGAAAGGAGACCCAGTACTTC.